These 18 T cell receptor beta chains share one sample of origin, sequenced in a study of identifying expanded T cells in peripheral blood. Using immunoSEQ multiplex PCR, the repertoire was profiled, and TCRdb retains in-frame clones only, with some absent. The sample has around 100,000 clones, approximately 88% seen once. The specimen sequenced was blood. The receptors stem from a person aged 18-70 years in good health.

CDR3 region: CASSWGRTSGAAEQYF. The CDR3 nucleotides read TGTGCCAGCAGCTGGGGCCGGACTAGCGGGGCAGCCGAGCAGTACTTC. The genes are TRBV13 and TRBJ2-7, with TRBD2 matching over 12 bases. The germline V gene has CDR1 PRHDT and CDR2 FYEKMQ (reference sequence). CDR3 length: 16 amino acids. Trimming cost V 4 bases and J 6 bases; bases outside gene matches: 10.

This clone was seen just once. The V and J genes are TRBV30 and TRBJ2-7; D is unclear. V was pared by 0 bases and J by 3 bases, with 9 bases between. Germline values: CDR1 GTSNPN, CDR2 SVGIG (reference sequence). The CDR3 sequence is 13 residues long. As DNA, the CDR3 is TGTGCCTGGAGTGTAACCCCTAACTACGAGCAGTACTTC. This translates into CAWSVTPNYEQYF.

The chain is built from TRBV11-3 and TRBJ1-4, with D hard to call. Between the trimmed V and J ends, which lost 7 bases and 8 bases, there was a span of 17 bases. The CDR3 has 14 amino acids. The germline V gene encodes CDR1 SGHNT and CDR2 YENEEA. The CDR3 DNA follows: TGTGCCAGCACGACTGGGGTAGGGAGAGAAAAACTGTTTTTT. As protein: CASTTGVGREKLFF.

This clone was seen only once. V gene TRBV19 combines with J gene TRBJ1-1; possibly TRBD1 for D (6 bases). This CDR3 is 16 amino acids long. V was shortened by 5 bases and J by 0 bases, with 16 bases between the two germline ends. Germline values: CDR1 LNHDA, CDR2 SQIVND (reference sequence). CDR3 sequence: CASSYYRVDLNTEAFF. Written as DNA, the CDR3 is TGTGCCAGTAGTTATTACAGGGTCGACCTGAACACTGAAGCTTTCTTT.

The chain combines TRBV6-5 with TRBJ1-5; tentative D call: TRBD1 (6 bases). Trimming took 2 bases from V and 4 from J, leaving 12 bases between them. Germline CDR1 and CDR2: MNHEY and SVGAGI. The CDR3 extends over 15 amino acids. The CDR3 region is CASSYGSTGNQPQHF. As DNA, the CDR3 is TGTGCCAGCAGTTACGGTTCAACAGGGAATCAGCCCCAGCATTTT.

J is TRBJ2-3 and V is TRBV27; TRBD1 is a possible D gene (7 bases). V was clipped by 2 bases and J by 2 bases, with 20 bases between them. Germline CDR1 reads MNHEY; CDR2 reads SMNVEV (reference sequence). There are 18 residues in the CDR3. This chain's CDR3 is CASSLETPRQGLTDTQYF. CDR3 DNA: TGTGCCAGCAGTTTAGAAACCCCCCGACAGGGACTCACAGATACGCAGTATTTT.

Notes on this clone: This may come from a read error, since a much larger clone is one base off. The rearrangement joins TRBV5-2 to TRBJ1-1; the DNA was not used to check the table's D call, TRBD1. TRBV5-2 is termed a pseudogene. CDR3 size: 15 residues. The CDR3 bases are TGTGCCAGCAGCCACCCGACGGGCAGGGGTACTGAAGCTTTCTTT. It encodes CASSHPTGRGTEAFF.

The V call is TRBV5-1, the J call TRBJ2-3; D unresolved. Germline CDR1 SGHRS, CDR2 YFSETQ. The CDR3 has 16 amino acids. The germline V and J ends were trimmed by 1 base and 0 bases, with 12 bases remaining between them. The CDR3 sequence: CASSLSGRGSTDTQYF. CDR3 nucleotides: TGCGCCAGCAGCTTGTCGGGTCGAGGCAGCACAGATACGCAGTATTTT.

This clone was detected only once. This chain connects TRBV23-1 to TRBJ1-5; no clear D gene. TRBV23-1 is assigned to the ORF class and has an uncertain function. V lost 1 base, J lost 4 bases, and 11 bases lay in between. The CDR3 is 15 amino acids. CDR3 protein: CASSQWEGRNQPQHF. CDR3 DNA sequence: TGCGCCAGCAGTCAATGGGAGGGAAGGAATCAGCCCCAGCATTTT.

DNA for the CDR3: TGTGCCAGTAGTGCCCAGGGGGCGGGAGGCTACACCTTC. Residues: CASSAQGAGGYTF. V and J are TRBV19 and TRBJ1-2, with TRBD1 identical over 8 bases. The CDR3 length is 13 residues. Germline lookup yields CDR1 LNHDA and CDR2 SQIVND (reference sequence). V gave up 5 bases and J gave up 8 bases; unmatched junction bases: 7.

CDR3 in amino acids: CSVTGQGDTEAFF. CDR3 DNA: TGCAGCGTGACCGGACAGGGGGACACTGAAGCTTTCTTT. V and J are TRBV29-1 and TRBJ1-1; 10 bases are shared with TRBD1. Germline loops: CDR1 SQVTM, CDR2 ANQGSEA. The trim removed 6 bases at V and 3 bases at J, leaving 4 bases unmatched. CDR3 length equals 13 residues.

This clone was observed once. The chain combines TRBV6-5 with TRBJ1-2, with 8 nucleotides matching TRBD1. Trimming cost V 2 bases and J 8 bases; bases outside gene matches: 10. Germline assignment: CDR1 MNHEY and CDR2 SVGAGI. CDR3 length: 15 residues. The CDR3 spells CASSYTKDRVDGYTF. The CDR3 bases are TGTGCCAGCAGTTACACCAAGGACAGGGTGGACGGCTACACCTTC.

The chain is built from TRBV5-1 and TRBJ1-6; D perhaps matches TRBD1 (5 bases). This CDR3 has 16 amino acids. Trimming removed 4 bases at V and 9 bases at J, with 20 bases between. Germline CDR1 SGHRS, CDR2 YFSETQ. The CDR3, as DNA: TGCGCCAGCAGCCAAGGACACCTAGAGGCTTTTTCACCCCTCCACTTT. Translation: CASSQGHLEAFSPLHF. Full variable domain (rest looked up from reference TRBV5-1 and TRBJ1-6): KAGVTQTPRYLIKTRGQQVTLSCSPISGHRSVSWYQQTPGQGLQFLFEYFSETQRNKGNFPGRFSGRQFSNSRSEMNVSTLELGDSALYLCASSQGHLEAFSPLHFGNGTRLTVT.

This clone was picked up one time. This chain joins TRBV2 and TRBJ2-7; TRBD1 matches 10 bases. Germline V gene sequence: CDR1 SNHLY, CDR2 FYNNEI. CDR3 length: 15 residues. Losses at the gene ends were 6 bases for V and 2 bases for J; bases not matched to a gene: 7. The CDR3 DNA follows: TGTGCCAGCAGGTCCCCCGGGACAGGGGCCTACGAGCAGTACTTC. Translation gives CASRSPGTGAYEQYF.

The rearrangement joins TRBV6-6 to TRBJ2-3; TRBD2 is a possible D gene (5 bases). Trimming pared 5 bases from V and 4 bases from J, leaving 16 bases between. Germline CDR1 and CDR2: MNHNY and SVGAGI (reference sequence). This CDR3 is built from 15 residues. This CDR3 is CASSTGDPLADTQYF. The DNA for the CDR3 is TGTGCCAGCAGTACCGGGGATCCATTGGCAGATACGCAGTATTTT.

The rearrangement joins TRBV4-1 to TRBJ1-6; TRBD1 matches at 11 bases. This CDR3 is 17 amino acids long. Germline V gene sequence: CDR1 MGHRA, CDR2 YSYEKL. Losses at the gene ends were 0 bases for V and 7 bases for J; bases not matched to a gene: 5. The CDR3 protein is CASSQERTGGQNSPLHF. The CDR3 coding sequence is TGCGCCAGCAGCCAAGAGAGGACAGGGGGCCAAAATTCACCCCTCCACTTT.

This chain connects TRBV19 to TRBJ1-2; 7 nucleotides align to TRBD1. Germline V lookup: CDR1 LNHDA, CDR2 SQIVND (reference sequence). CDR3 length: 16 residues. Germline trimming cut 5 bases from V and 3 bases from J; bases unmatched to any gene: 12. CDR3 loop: CASSPPDRAGDYGYTF. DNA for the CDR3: TGTGCCAGTAGTCCCCCTGACAGGGCTGGTGACTATGGCTACACCTTC. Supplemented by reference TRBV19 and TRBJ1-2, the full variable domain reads DGGITQSPKYLFRKEGQNVTLSCEQNLNHDAMYWYRQDPGQGLRLIYYSQIVNDFQKGDIAEGYSVSREKKESFPLTVTSAQKNPTAFYLCASSPPDRAGDYGYTFGSGTRLTVV.

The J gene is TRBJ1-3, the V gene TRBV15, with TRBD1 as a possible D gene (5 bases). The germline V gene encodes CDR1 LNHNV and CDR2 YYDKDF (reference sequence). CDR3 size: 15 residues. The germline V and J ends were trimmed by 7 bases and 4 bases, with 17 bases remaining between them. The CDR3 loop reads CATTPETDRGNTIYF. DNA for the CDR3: TGTGCCACCACCCCGGAGACAGACCGGGGAAACACCATATATTTT.